This T cell receptor beta chain originates from a study of radiotherapy plus CTLA-4 blockade in lung cancer. About the study: Objective responses emerged in about 20% of patients, and over 30% attained disease control.

Looked up from germline, CDR1 is SGHTA and CDR2 is FQGNSA. This CDR3 has 17 amino acids. Trimming left V 4 bases short and J 6 bases short, with 24 bases between. Data came from immunoSEQ multiplex PCR; TCRdb stores just in-frame clones and leaves some out. The sample gives tens of thousands of clones, roughly 73% of which show up once; over 3% is in the top ten. The chain couples TRBV7-2 to TRBJ1-1; weak D call: TRBD1 (5 bases). The sample in question was peripheral blood, obtained from a patient treated with radiotherapy plus ipilimumab. The TCR comes from a human donor with non-small cell lung cancer who had stable disease on radiotherapy plus ipilimumab. The CDR3 reads CASSSITIGSGGAEAFF. Here the CDR3 DNA reads TGTGCCAGCAGCTCTATTACAATTGGTAGCGGGGGTGCTGAAGCTTTCTTT.